What follows are 22 T cell receptor beta chains derived from one specimen sequenced in a study of T cell repertoires in cytomegalovirus infection. TCRdb reprocessed the reads with MiXCR, giving one entry per CDR3 protein. The sample yields 700,000 to 900,000 distinct CDR3 sequences, approximately 32% seen once. No antigen has been assigned to these receptors. The sequencing here drew on cultured CD8+ T cells from PBMCs, taken from culture after CMV antigen stimulation. These receptors were collected from a human donor in good health (CMV status not recorded). Some clones in this sample may be carry-over from other donors' samples.

The V call is TRBV5-4, the J call TRBJ1-2; unclear D gene. The CDR3 totals 14 residues. Per germline, CDR1 SGHNT and CDR2 YYREEE (reference sequence). V was clipped by 1 base and J by 7 bases, with 14 bases between them. CDR3 bases: TGTGCCAGCAGCTTGCGAGGGTTCGGGGTTGGCTACACCTTC. It specifies CASSLRGFGVGYTF.

Comments on this clonotype: The germline gene is not matched at one end of the junction; a read error may be the cause. This chain connects TRBV4-3 to TRBJ2-3; D remains ambiguous. CDR1 LGHNA and CDR2 YSLEER come from the germline V gene. This CDR3 comprises 17 residues. The CDR3 DNA follows: TGCGCCAGCAGCCAAGAAGGGTGGCTTCTTAGCACGGATACGCAGTATTTT. The encoded protein is CASSQEGWLLSTDTQYF.

The V gene is TRBV7-6, the J gene TRBJ2-3; D ambiguous. This CDR3 is built from 13 residues. CDR1 and CDR2 from the germline V gene are SGHVS and FNYEAQ. Between the trimmed V and J ends, which lost 5 bases and 0 bases, there was a span of 6 bases. CDR3 sequence: CASSRSSTDTQYF. The CDR3 DNA follows: TGTGCCAGCAGCCGGTCTAGCACAGATACGCAGTATTTT. The entire variable domain, with the rest obtained from reference TRBV7-6 and TRBJ2-3, is as follows: GAGVSQSPRYKVTKRGQDVALRCDPISGHVSLYWYRQALGQGPEFLTYFNYEAQQDKSGLPNDRFSAERPEGSISTLTIQRTEQRDSAMYRCASSRSSTDTQYFGPGTRLTVL.

This clonotype was recorded only once. CDR3 region: CASSLTPGGLQETQYF. In nucleotides, the CDR3 is TGTGCCAGCAGCCTAACCCCCGGGGGCCTCCAAGAGACCCAGTACTTC. The V gene is TRBV7-9, the J gene TRBJ2-5, with D perhaps matching TRBD1 or TRBD2 (6 bases each). V was trimmed by 5 bases and J by 1 base, leaving 17 bases between them. The CDR3 extends over 16 amino acids. The germline V gene encodes CDR1 SEHNR and CDR2 FQNEAQ (reference sequence).

The V and J genes are TRBV12-3 or TRBV12-4 and TRBJ1-2; 7 bases match TRBD1. This CDR3 region has 13 residues. J gave up 8 bases and V 6 bases, and 9 bases lay outside the gene matches. In DNA form, the CDR3 reads TGTGCCAGCAGCCCGCACAGGGGCGGCGGCTACACCTTC. It specifies CASSPHRGGGYTF.

The chain carries TRBV5-1 and TRBJ2-2, with 8 positions matching TRBD2. Germline values: CDR1 SGHRS, CDR2 YFSETQ. CDR3 length equals 14 residues. The trim removed 5 bases at V and 4 bases at J, leaving 4 bases unmatched. The CDR3 DNA is TGCGCCAGCAGTCCCGGGACTAGCACCGGGGAGCTGTTTTTT. Residues: CASSPGTSTGELFF. Looking up the rest from reference TRBV5-1 and TRBJ2-2 gives the full variable domain: KAGVTQTPRYLIKTRGQQVTLSCSPISGHRSVSWYQQTPGQGLQFLFEYFSETQRNKGNFPGRFSGRQFSNSRSEMNVSTLELGDSALYLCASSPGTSTGELFFGEGSRLTVL.

J is TRBJ2-7 and V is TRBV4-1; TRBD2 might be the D (6 bases). This CDR3 spans 19 amino acids. V dropped 0 bases and J dropped 0 bases, with 21 bases sitting between them. Germline CDR1 reads MGHRA; CDR2 reads YSYEKL. For the CDR3, the DNA is TGCGCCAGCAGCCAAGATTGGTTTTGGAGTAGCGGATACTCCTACGAGCAGTACTTC. This gives the protein CASSQDWFWSSGYSYEQYF.

This clonotype was observed a few times. The genes are TRBV4-1 and TRBJ2-3; 8 nucleotides align to TRBD1. Germline assignment: CDR1 MGHRA and CDR2 YSYEKL. V lost 0 bases, J lost 0 bases, and 5 bases stayed unmatched. The CDR3 loop spans 17 amino acids. CDR3 in amino acids: CASSQDPTGVSTDTQYF. The CDR3 nucleotides are TGCGCCAGCAGCCAAGACCCGACAGGGGTGAGCACAGATACGCAGTATTTT.

This clonotype was recorded at least ten times. The V gene is TRBV6-6, the J gene TRBJ2-3, with 8 nucleotides matching TRBD1. Per germline, CDR1 MNHNY and CDR2 SVGAGI (reference sequence). This CDR3 has 15 residues. J gave up 5 bases and V 2 bases, and 6 bases lay outside the gene matches. The CDR3 coding sequence is TGTGCCAGCAGTTACGGGCAGGGGGCAAGAGATACGCAGTATTTT. Encoded protein: CASSYGQGARDTQYF.

V gene TRBV6-8 combines with J gene TRBJ2-2; D might be TRBD1 (6 bases). V lost 7 bases and J 5 bases, leaving 17 bases between the germline ends. Germline-derived CDR1 and CDR2 are MNHGY and SAAAGT. The CDR3 sequence is 15 residues long. Here the CDR3 reads CASNPSGTPTGELFF. CDR3 bases: TGTGCCAGCAACCCATCCGGGACACCGACCGGGGAGCTGTTTTTT.

This clonotype showed up many times. This chain connects TRBV7-8 to TRBJ2-1, with 8 bases identical to TRBD2. The germline CDR1 and CDR2 sequences are SGHVS and FQNEAQ. This CDR3 has 18 amino acids. J was trimmed by 12 bases and V by 5 bases; bases with no gene match: 24. In nucleotides, the CDR3 is TGTGCCAGCAGCCTGAGAGGGCTAGCGGGCCTTAGGGGGGATGGGCAGTTCTTC. It codes for CASSLRGLAGLRGDGQFF.

This clonotype was seen a handful of times. The junction does not match germline at one end; this may be a read error. The V gene is TRBV12-3 or TRBV12-4, the J gene TRBJ1-5; D not certain. The CDR3 runs to 12 residues. CDR3 protein: CASRLDGEPQHF. The CDR3 coding sequence is TGTGCCAGCAGATTAGACGGAGAGCCCCAGCATTTT.

This clonotype was seen more than once but under ten times. The rearrangement links TRBV7-8 to TRBJ1-3; 8 nucleotides match TRBD1. With V trimmed by 3 bases and J by 6 bases, 7 bases remained unmatched. The CDR3 is made up of 15 amino acids. CDR1 is SGHVS and CDR2 is FQNEAQ in the germline V gene. CDR3 in amino acids: CASSLSGGFENTIYF. For the CDR3, the DNA is TGTGCCAGCAGCTTGTCAGGGGGCTTCGAAAACACCATATATTTT.

This clonotype was found once. The rearrangement links TRBV6-1 to TRBJ2-3; D tentatively reads TRBD1 or TRBD2 (5 bases each). The V end lost 6 bases, the J end lost 3 bases, and 16 bases lay between the germline ends. There are 15 residues in the CDR3. Germline V gene sequence: CDR1 MNHNS, CDR2 SASEGT. The CDR3 sequence is CASRSREWGTDTQYF. CDR3 DNA: TGTGCCAGCAGATCCAGGGAGTGGGGAACAGATACGCAGTATTTT.

The chain employs TRBV6-1 and TRBJ1-2; no clear D. V was pared by 3 bases and J by 1 base, with 15 bases between. CDR3 length: 16 residues. Germline assignment: CDR1 MNHNS and CDR2 SASEGT. This CDR3 is CASSDPGRIFNYGYTF. CDR3 DNA sequence: TGTGCCAGCAGTGACCCCGGACGGATATTTAACTATGGCTACACCTTC.

This clonotype has just a few counts. V and J are TRBV7-8 and TRBJ2-7; 7 bases align to TRBD1. V shed 5 bases, J shed 5 bases, and the junction held 9 bases outside the gene matches. This CDR3 has 14 amino acids. Germline V lookup: CDR1 SGHVS, CDR2 FQNEAQ. The CDR3 DNA sequence: TGTGCCAGCAGCCCCGGACAGGTGGTCCACGAGCAGTACTTC. Amino acid sequence: CASSPGQVVHEQYF.

The gene calls are TRBV27 and TRBJ1-1; TRBD1 matches 8 bases. The V gene's germline CDR1 is MNHEY and CDR2 SMNVEV (reference sequence). V shed 8 bases and J 0 bases; nucleotides not matched to a gene: 5. CDR3 size: 14 residues. This CDR3 is CASQRTGLNTEAFF. In DNA form, the CDR3 reads TGTGCCAGCCAAAGGACAGGGTTGAACACTGAAGCTTTCTTT.

This clonotype has only one observation. The chain couples TRBV27 to TRBJ2-1, with D possibly called TRBD1 or TRBD2 (5 bases each). V was cut by 3 bases and J by 10 bases, with 16 bases left in between. The CDR3 contains 14 residues. Germline-derived CDR1 and CDR2 are MNHEY and SMNVEV (reference sequence). CDR3 amino acids: CASSFVGTSQEQFF. Written as DNA, the CDR3 is TGTGCCAGCAGTTTCGTCGGGACCTCTCAGGAGCAGTTCTTC.

The V gene is TRBV5-1, the J gene TRBJ2-7, with D perhaps TRBD1 (5 bases). CDR3 length equals 14 residues. CDR1 and CDR2 from the germline V gene are SGHRS and YFSETQ. V lost 2 bases, J lost 1 base, and 10 bases lay in between. In nucleotides, the CDR3 is TGCGCCAGCAGCTTTCGACAGCTGTCCTACGAGCAGTACGTC. Translation: CASSFRQLSYEQYV.

This clonotype was detected ten times or more. The chain recombines TRBV7-6 with TRBJ1-2; no firm D call. Germline lookup yields CDR1 SGHVS and CDR2 FNYEAQ. Trimming pared 3 bases from V and 3 bases from J, leaving 5 bases between. CDR3 length: 12 residues. CDR3 sequence reads: CASSFGDYGYTF. CDR3 bases: TGTGCCAGCAGCTTCGGAGACTATGGCTACACCTTC. The full variable domain, rest sourced from reference TRBV7-6 and TRBJ1-2, is GAGVSQSPRYKVTKRGQDVALRCDPISGHVSLYWYRQALGQGPEFLTYFNYEAQQDKSGLPNDRFSAERPEGSISTLTIQRTEQRDSAMYRCASSFGDYGYTFGSGTRLTVV.

The CDR3 DNA reads as TGCGCCAGCAGCCCCGACGACAGGGGTGCCGACTATGGCTACACCTTC. Residues: CASSPDDRGADYGYTF. V gene TRBV4-1 combines with J gene TRBJ1-2; 8 bases are shared with TRBD1. From germline, CDR1 is MGHRA and CDR2 YSYEKL. Trimming took 4 bases from V and 3 from J; bases not matched to a gene: 10. The CDR3 totals 16 residues.

V gene TRBV7-6 combines with J gene TRBJ2-2; 9 bases match TRBD1. After removal of 5 bases from V and 3 bases from J, the junction contained 7 bases not matched to a gene. Germline lookup yields CDR1 SGHVS and CDR2 FNYEAQ. This CDR3 is 16 amino acids long. The CDR3 sequence: CASSHMTGGDTGELFF. The CDR3 DNA follows: TGTGCCAGCAGCCACATGACAGGGGGAGACACCGGGGAGCTGTTTTTT.